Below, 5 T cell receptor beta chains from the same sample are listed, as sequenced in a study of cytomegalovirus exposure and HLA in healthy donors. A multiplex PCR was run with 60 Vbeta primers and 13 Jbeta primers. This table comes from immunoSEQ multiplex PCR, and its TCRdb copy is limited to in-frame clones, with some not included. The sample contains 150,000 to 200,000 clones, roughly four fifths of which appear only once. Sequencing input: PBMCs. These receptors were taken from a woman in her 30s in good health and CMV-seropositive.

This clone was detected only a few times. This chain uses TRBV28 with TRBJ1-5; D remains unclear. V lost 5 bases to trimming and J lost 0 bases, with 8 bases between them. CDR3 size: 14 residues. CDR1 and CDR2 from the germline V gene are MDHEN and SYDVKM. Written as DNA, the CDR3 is TGTGCCAGCAGTCATTTCCATAGCAATCAGCCCCAGCATTTT. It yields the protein CASSHFHSNQPQHF.

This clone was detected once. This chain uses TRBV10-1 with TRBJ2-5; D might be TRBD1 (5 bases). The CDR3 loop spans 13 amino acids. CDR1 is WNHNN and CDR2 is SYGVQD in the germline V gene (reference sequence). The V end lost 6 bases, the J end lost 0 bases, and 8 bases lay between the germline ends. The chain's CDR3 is CASRPDNQETQYF. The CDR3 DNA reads TGCGCCAGCAGACCGGACAACCAAGAGACCCAGTACTTC.

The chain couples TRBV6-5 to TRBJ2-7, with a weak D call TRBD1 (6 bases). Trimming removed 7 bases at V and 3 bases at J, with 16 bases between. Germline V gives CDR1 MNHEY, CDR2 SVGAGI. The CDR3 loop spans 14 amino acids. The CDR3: CASTQGQGIYEQYF. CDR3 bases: TGTGCCAGCACCCAAGGCCAGGGGATCTACGAGCAGTACTTC.

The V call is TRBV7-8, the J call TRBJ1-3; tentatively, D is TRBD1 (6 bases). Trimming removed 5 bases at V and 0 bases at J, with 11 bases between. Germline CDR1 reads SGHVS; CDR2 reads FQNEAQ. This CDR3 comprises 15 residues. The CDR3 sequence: CASSTRQDSGNTIYF. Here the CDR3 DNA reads TGTGCCAGCAGCACGCGACAGGACTCTGGAAACACCATATATTTT.

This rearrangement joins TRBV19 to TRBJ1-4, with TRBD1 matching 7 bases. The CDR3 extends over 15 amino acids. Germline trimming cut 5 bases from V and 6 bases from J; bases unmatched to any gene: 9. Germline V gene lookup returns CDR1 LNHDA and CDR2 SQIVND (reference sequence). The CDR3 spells CASSLRTGEDEKLFF. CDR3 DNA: TGTGCCAGTAGTCTCCGGACAGGCGAGGATGAAAAACTGTTTTTT.